This entry is about one T cell receptor beta chain. V was shortened by 1 base and J by 14 bases, with 15 bases between the two germline ends. Germline values: CDR1 SGHAT, CDR2 FQNNGV. CDR3 length: 13 amino acids. PCR employed 60 Vbeta and 13 Jbeta primers. Data came from immunoSEQ multiplex PCR; TCRdb stores just in-frame clones and leaves some out. Counted here are about 120,000 clones, under 90% occurring once; the ten biggest clones make up 7.5% to 9%. The data belong to a study of cytomegalovirus exposure and HLA in healthy donors. This receptor was taken from a female donor in good health and CMV-seropositive. Sequenced: PBMCs. The chain recombines TRBV11-2 with TRBJ1-3, with D possibly matching TRBD1 (6 bases). DNA of the CDR3: TGTGCCAGCAGCTTAGGTACAGGGCCCCTGGTATATTTT. As protein: CASSLGTGPLVYF.